This T cell receptor (beta chain) was sequenced for a study of blood T cell repertoires in COVID-19. As for the study in general: From the United States, Italy and Spain came samples of acute and convalescent COVID-19. Sources were T cells, B-cell-depleted T cells, or PBMCs; the material itself was cDNA or gDNA.

In the original processing: Scientists estimated how many nucleated cells there were by amplifying reference gene primers. Libraries were prepared by immunoSEQ multiplex PCR; TCRdb keeps only in-frame clonotypes and omits some of them. V, J and clone size derive from that table, while D and trimming were established from the DNA sequence. The profile shows some 150,000 clones, 60% to 85% of them singletons. Input material: peripheral blood. The receptor comes from an elderly woman with active or convalescent COVID-19.

The CDR3 spells CASSPLGLGSGNTIYF. In nucleotides, the CDR3 is TGTGCCAGCAGCCCGTTGGGACTCGGGTCTGGAAACACCATATATTTT. This rearrangement joins TRBV7-2 to TRBJ1-3; TRBD1 is a possible D gene (5 bases). CDR3 size: 16 residues. Germline V gene sequence: CDR1 SGHTA, CDR2 FQGNSA. V was cut by 5 bases and J by 1 base, with 15 bases left in between.